A single sample gave rise to the 24 T cell receptor beta chains below, sequenced in a study of regulatory T cells in long-lasting Graves disease. For TCR beta, libraries came from iRepertoire HTBI primers and Arm-PCR of CDR3 regions. One entry per CDR3 protein results from TCRdb running MiXCR on the multiplex PCR reads. The sample lists about 430,000 distinct CDR3 sequences, under 25% occurring once. Time point described: persistent/refractory GD, antithyroid drugs over 5 years with positive TRAb. RNA extracted from PBMCs served as the sequencing template. The material was peripheral blood mononuclear cells (PBMCs), obtained when the disease was refractory, from a patient treated with antithyroid drugs. These receptors all come from a female donor with Graves disease.

In this sample, this clonotype turned up many times. The chain has TRBV20-1 and TRBJ2-5; D perhaps matches TRBD1 (6 bases). Germline V gives CDR1 DFQATT, CDR2 SNEGSKA (reference sequence). Deletions cut 7 bases from V and 9 bases from J, with 18 bases between. This CDR3 has 12 amino acids. The CDR3 nucleotides are TGCAGTGGACACACCACAGGGTTGTCCCAGTACTTC. It translates to CSGHTTGLSQYF.

This chain connects TRBV20-1 to TRBJ2-3; 9 bases fit TRBD2. This CDR3 has 14 amino acids. V shed 5 bases and J 5 bases; nucleotides not matched to a gene: 8. Germline V gives CDR1 DFQATT, CDR2 SNEGSKA (reference sequence). CDR3 sequence (DNA): TGCAGTGCTCGCCGGGGAGCGGGAGGAGATACGCAGTATTTT. It yields the protein CSARRGAGGDTQYF.

The chain carries TRBV9 and TRBJ1-1, with 10 bases aligning to TRBD1. Germline V gives CDR1 SGDLS, CDR2 YYNGEE. The V gene end was trimmed by 0 bases and the J gene end by 1 base; junction bases not matched to a gene: 6. The CDR3 has 17 amino acids. The CDR3 DNA sequence: TGTGCCAGCAGCGTAGAAGGGACAGGGGCACCGAACACTGAAGCTTTCTTT. Protein sequence: CASSVEGTGAPNTEAFF.

This clonotype was counted ten times or more. This chain uses TRBV28 with TRBJ2-1; 7 nucleotides agree with TRBD1. The V and J ends lost 6 bases and 5 bases, in that order; junction bases with no gene match: 19. Germline assignment: CDR1 MDHEN and CDR2 SYDVKM. This CDR3 region has 18 residues. The CDR3 DNA reads as TGTGCCAGCAGCCCGAGACAGGGTGCTCCCGGGTTTGACAATGAGCAGTTCTTC. Protein sequence: CASSPRQGAPGFDNEQFF.

This rearrangement joins TRBV7-3 to TRBJ1-1; D not certain. Trimming stripped 4 bases from V and 1 base from J, with 7 bases between. CDR3 size: 13 residues. The germline V gene has CDR1 SGHTA and CDR2 FQGTGA. CDR3 region: CASSWEKNTEAFF. The CDR3 nucleotides read TGTGCCAGCAGCTGGGAAAAGAACACTGAAGCTTTCTTT.

The chain joins TRBV27 to TRBJ1-5; 7 nucleotides line up with TRBD1. Germline assignment: CDR1 MNHEY and CDR2 SMNVEV (reference sequence). This CDR3 has 15 residues. Trimming removed 5 bases from V and 4 bases from J; junction bases left unmatched: 8. CDR3 coding DNA: TGTGCCAGCAGTCCATTCGGACAGGCAAATCAGCCCCAGCATTTT. This encodes CASSPFGQANQPQHF.

This clonotype was recorded many times. This chain joins TRBV18 and TRBJ2-5; D unresolved. V was shortened by 1 base and J by 0 bases, with 9 bases between the two germline ends. The CDR3 loop spans 15 amino acids. CDR1 is KGHSH and CDR2 is LQKENI in the germline V gene. CDR3 region: CASSPQGTYQETQYF. CDR3 DNA sequence: TGTGCCAGCTCACCACAGGGAACGTACCAAGAGACCCAGTACTTC.

This clonotype was counted many times. This sequence joins TRBV12-3 or TRBV12-4 and TRBJ1-5; D possibly corresponds to TRBD1 (6 bases). The V gene lost 3 bases and the J gene lost 1 base, with 10 bases spanning the gap. The length of the CDR3 is 15 residues. CDR3 residues: CASSLTRGSNQPQHF. CDR3 coding DNA: TGTGCCAGCAGTTTGACCAGGGGAAGCAATCAGCCCCAGCATTTT.

The V gene is TRBV19, the J gene TRBJ1-1, with a possible D match to TRBD1 (5 bases). Trimming took off 5 bases at V and 1 base at J, with 14 bases between the two ends. Germline-derived CDR1 and CDR2 are LNHDA and SQIVND (reference sequence). There are 15 residues in the CDR3. The CDR3 is CASSQQGRGNTEAFF. CDR3 bases: TGTGCCAGTAGTCAGCAGGGCCGGGGGAACACTGAAGCTTTCTTT.

This clonotype was observed many times. The chain employs TRBV12-3 or TRBV12-4 and TRBJ2-6; no clear D. Trimming pared 5 bases from V and 4 bases from J, leaving 12 bases between. The CDR3 extends over 15 amino acids. Here the CDR3 DNA reads TGTGCCAGCAGTCCCCGTTTCTCCGGGGCCAACGTCCTGACTTTC. Protein sequence: CASSPRFSGANVLTF.

V is TRBV20-1 and J is TRBJ2-2; D is undetermined. The V end was cut by 1 base, the J end by 1 base, with 7 bases between. There are 14 residues in the CDR3. The germline V gene encodes CDR1 DFQATT and CDR2 SNEGSKA (reference sequence). The CDR3 DNA follows: TGCAGTGCTAGAGTCCCACTGAACACCGGGGAGCTGTTTTTT. Encoded protein: CSARVPLNTGELFF.

This clonotype has at least ten counts. V is TRBV10-2 and J is TRBJ1-1; no reliable D call. Deletions cut 2 bases from V and 1 base from J, with 11 bases between. The CDR3 totals 15 residues. Germline loops: CDR1 WSHSY, CDR2 SAAADI. The CDR3 nucleotides are TGCGCCAGCAGTGAGGGAGTGTGGAAGAACACTGAAGCTTTCTTT. This encodes CASSEGVWKNTEAFF.

This clonotype has ten or more counts. The V gene is TRBV2, the J gene TRBJ1-1; tentative D call: TRBD1 (5 bases). The CDR3 loop spans 12 amino acids. Germline CDR1 is SNHLY and CDR2 is FYNNEI. Trimming took off 9 bases at V and 6 bases at J, with 14 bases between the two ends. The CDR3 sequence: CARSLGRAEAFF. DNA for the CDR3: TGTGCCAGGAGCTTGGGCAGGGCTGAAGCTTTCTTT.

This chain links TRBV20-1 with TRBJ1-2; 9 bases map to TRBD1. CDR1 is DFQATT, CDR2 SNEGSKA, per germline (reference sequence). The V and J ends lost 7 bases and 4 bases, in that order; junction bases with no gene match: 13. This CDR3 contains 15 residues. CDR3 residues: CSVTSDRGNSYGYTF. The CDR3 DNA sequence: TGCAGTGTCACCTCGGACAGGGGTAATAGCTATGGCTACACCTTC.

Many counts were recorded for this clonotype. The rearrangement uses TRBV11-2 and TRBJ1-1, with D perhaps TRBD1 (6 bases). The germline V gene has CDR1 SGHAT and CDR2 FQNNGV. The CDR3 has 15 amino acids. Trimming stripped 5 bases from V and 3 bases from J, with 16 bases between. For the CDR3, the DNA is TGTGCCAGCAGCACCCTCCCCGGGGGGCACACTGAAGCTTTCTTT. It specifies CASSTLPGGHTEAFF.

Ten or more counts support this clonotype. The chain uses TRBV27 and TRBJ2-2; D not certain. The CDR3 runs 14 residues. The germline CDR1 and CDR2 sequences are MNHEY and SMNVEV (reference sequence). V shed 3 bases and J shed 5 bases, with 10 bases lying between them. The CDR3 nucleotides read TGTGCCAGCAGTTTTGGTGGGGTTACCGGGGAGCTGTTTTTT. This sequence encodes CASSFGGVTGELFF.

In regard to this clonotype: A much bigger clone sits one base away, suggesting this may be a read error. The CDR3 ends on some other residue instead of the conserved phenylalanine or tryptophan, so this is likely a read error. The chain uses TRBV30 and TRBJ2-5; the match to TRBD2 covers 7 bases. V was clipped by 2 bases and J by 5 bases; unmatched bases: 8. The germline V gene has CDR1 GTSNPN and CDR2 SVGIG (reference sequence). The CDR3 consists of 14 residues. In nucleotides, the CDR3 is TGTGCCTGGAGTAAAGGCCGGGGGGAGGAGACCCAGTACCTC. It codes for CAWSKGRGEETQYL.

This clonotype was counted at least ten times. The V call is TRBV2, the J call TRBJ2-5; 14 bases map to TRBD2. J lost 14 bases, V lost 5 bases, and 16 bases had no gene match. The CDR3 is made up of 16 amino acids. From germline, CDR1 is SNHLY and CDR2 FYNNEI. For the CDR3, the DNA is TGTGCCAGCAGTCGCTCGGGACTAGCGGGAGAAGAGACTCAATACTTC. Its protein product is CASSRSGLAGEETQYF.

The gene calls are TRBV30 and TRBJ1-5, with no clear D. The CDR3 totals 15 residues. V lost 0 bases and J lost 7, with 16 bases in between. CDR1 is GTSNPN, CDR2 SVGIG, per germline (reference sequence). The CDR3 DNA reads as TGTGCCTGGAGTGTACCCTGGCCCCTGAGCCAGCCCCAGCATTTT. Its protein product is CAWSVPWPLSQPQHF. Full variable domain (outside the CDR3, taken from reference TRBV30 and TRBJ1-5): SQTIHQWPATLVQPVGSPLSLECTVEGTSNPNLYWYRQAAGRGLQLLFYSVGIGQISSEVPQNLSASRPQDRQFILSSKKLLLSDSGFYLCAWSVPWPLSQPQHFGDGTRLSIL.

V is TRBV18 and J is TRBJ2-1; 10 nucleotides line up with TRBD1. The CDR3 spans 14 residues. Germline CDR1 is KGHSH and CDR2 is LQKENI. V dropped 6 bases and J dropped 7; count of bases not matched to a gene: 6. The CDR3 DNA sequence: TGTGCCAGCTCCCGGGACAGGGGCAGTAATGAGCAGTTCTTC. Translating it yields CASSRDRGSNEQFF.

V usage is TRBV5-6 and J usage is TRBJ1-1, with no clear D. V was clipped by 0 bases and J by 7 bases, with 13 bases between them. This CDR3 has 14 residues. CDR1 SGHDT and CDR2 YYEEEE come from the germline V gene. CDR3 protein: CASSLDMEGYEAFF. The CDR3 DNA follows: TGTGCCAGCAGCTTGGATATGGAGGGCTATGAAGCTTTCTTT. The variable domain in full, completed from reference TRBV5-6 and TRBJ1-1, reads DAGVTQSPTHLIKTRGQQVTLRCSPKSGHDTVSWYQQALGQGPQFIFQYYEEEERQRGNFPDRFSGHQFPNYSSELNVNALLLGDSALYLCASSLDMEGYEAFFGQGTRLTVV.

This chain connects TRBV10-3 to TRBJ1-5; D remains unclear. Between the trimmed V and J ends, which lost 6 bases and 2 bases, there was a span of 8 bases. The length of the CDR3 is 13 residues. Germline V gene lookup returns CDR1 ENHRY and CDR2 SYGVKD. The CDR3: CAISGDGNQPQHF. For the CDR3, the DNA is TGTGCCATCAGCGGAGATGGCAATCAGCCCCAGCATTTT.

The rearrangement joins TRBV7-9 to TRBJ2-7; TRBD2 might be the D (6 bases). CDR3 length: 14 amino acids. CDR1 and CDR2 from the germline V gene are SEHNR and FQNEAQ (reference sequence). V was pared by 6 bases and J by 0 bases, with 12 bases between. CDR3 nucleotides: TGTGCCAGCAGGATGCGGGAAAGCTCCTACGAGCAGTACTTC. Protein sequence: CASRMRESSYEQYF.

In this sample, this clonotype turned up many times. The rearrangement uses TRBV2 and TRBJ1-2, with D possibly being TRBD1 (6 bases). The CDR3 sequence is 14 residues long. V lost 8 bases and J 5 bases, leaving 18 bases between the germline ends. The germline gives CDR1 SNHLY, CDR2 FYNNEI. The CDR3 DNA is TGTGCCAGCCGTGGGAGTTCGGGACAATATGGCTACACCTTC. This encodes CASRGSSGQYGYTF. The full variable domain, with the rest looked up from reference TRBV2 and TRBJ1-2, is EPEVTQTPSHQVTQMGQEVILRCVPISNHLYFYWYRQILGQKVEFLVSFYNNEISEKSEIFDDQFSVERPDGSNFTLKIRSTKLEDSAMYFCASRGSSGQYGYTFGSGTRLTVV.